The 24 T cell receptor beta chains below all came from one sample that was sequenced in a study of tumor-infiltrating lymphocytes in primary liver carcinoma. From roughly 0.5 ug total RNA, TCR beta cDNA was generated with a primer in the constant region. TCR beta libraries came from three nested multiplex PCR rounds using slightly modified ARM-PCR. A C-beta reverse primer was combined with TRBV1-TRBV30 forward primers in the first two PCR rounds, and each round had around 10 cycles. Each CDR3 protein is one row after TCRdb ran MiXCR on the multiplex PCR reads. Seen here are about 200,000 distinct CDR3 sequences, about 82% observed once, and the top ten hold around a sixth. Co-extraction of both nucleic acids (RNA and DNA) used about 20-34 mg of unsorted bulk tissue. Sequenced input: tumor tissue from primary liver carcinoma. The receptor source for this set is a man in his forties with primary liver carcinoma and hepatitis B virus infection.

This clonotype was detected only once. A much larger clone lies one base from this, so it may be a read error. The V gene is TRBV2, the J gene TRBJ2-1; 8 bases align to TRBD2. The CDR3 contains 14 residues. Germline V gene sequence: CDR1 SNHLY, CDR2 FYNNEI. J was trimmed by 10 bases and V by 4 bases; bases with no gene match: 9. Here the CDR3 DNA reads TGTGCCAGCAGTGGGACTAGCTGGGCCCGGGAGCAGTTCTTC. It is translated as CASSGTSWAREQFF. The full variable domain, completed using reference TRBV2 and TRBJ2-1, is EPEVTQTPSHQVTQMGQEVILRCVPISNHLYFYWYRQILGQKVEFLVSFYNNEISEKSEIFDDQFSVERPDGSNFTLKIRSTKLEDSAMYFCASSGTSWAREQFFGPGTRLTVL.

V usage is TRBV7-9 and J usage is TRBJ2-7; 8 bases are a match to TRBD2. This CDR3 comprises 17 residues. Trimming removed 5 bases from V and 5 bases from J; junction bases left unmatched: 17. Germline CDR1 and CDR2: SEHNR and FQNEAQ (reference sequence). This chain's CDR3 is CASSPRCESSGFDEQYF. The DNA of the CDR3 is TGTGCCAGCAGCCCACGGTGTGAATCTAGCGGGTTCGACGAGCAGTACTTC.

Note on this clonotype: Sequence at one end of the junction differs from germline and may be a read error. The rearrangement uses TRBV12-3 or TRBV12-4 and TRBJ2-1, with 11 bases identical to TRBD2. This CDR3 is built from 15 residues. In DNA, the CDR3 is TGTACCAGCAGTTCGAGACTAGCGGGAACGTGTGAGCAGTTCTTC. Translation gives CTSSSRLAGTCEQFF.

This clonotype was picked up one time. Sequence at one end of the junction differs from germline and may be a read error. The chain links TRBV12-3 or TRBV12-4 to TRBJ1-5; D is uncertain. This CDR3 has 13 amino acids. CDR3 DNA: TGTTCCAGCAGTTCAGTGATGGGACAGCCCCAGCATTTT. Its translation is CSSSSVMGQPQHF.

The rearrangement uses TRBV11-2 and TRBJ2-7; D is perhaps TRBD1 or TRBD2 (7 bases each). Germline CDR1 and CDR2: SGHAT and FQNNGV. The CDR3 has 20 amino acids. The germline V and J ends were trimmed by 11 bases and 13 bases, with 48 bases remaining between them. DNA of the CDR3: TGTGCCTACAGTTTGAGGGAGGGGAGGACTAGGGGGCTCAGCTCCTACGAGCTATACTTC. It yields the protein CAYSLREGRTRGLSSYELYF.

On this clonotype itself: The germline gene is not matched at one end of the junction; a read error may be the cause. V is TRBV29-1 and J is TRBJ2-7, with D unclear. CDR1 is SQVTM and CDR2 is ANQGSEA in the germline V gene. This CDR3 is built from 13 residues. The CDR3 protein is CSVEAVSTYEQYF. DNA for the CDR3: TGCAGCGTCGAGGCGGTATCGACCTACGAGCAATACTTC.

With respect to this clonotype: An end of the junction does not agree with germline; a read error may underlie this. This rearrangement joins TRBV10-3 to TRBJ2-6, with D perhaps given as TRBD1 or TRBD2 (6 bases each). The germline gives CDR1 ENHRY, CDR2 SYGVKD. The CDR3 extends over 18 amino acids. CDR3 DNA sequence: TGTACCATCAGTAGTTCGAGGGGGGCAGACTCTGGGGCCAACGTCCTGACTTTC. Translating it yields CTISSSRGADSGANVLTF.

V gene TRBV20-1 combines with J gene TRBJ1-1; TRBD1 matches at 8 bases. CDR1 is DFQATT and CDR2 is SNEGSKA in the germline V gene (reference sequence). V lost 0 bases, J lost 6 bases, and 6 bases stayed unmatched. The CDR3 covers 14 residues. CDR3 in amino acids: CSARDPSGGPEAFF. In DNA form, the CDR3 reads TGCAGTGCTAGAGATCCCTCAGGGGGCCCTGAAGCTTTCTTT.

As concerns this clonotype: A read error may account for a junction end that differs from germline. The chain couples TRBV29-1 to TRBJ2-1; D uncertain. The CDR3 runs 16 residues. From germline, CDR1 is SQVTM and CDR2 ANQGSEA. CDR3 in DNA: TGCATCGTTGATCTTCTGGACGCCATCTCCTACAATGAGCAGTTCTTC. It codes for CIVDLLDAISYNEQFF.

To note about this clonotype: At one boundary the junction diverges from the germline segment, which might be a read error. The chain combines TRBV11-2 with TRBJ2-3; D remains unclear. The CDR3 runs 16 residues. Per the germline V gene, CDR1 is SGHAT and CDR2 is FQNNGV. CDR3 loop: CASSRRSTANIDRQYF. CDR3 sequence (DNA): TGTGCCAGCAGCAGAAGAAGTACAGCGAACATAGATAGGCAGTATTTT.

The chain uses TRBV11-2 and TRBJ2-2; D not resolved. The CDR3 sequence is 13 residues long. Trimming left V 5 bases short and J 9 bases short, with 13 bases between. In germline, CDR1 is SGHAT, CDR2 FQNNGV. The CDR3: CASSQLVARELFF. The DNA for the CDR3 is TGTGCCAGCAGCCAACTCGTGGCCAGGGAGCTGTTTTTT.

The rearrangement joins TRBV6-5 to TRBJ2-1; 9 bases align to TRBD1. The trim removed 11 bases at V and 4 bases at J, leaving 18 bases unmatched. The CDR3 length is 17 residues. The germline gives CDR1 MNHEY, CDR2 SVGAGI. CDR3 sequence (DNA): TGTGCCTTCAGTGATCGATCCGGGACAGGGCTATACAATGAGCAGTTCTTC. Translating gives CAFSDRSGTGLYNEQFF.

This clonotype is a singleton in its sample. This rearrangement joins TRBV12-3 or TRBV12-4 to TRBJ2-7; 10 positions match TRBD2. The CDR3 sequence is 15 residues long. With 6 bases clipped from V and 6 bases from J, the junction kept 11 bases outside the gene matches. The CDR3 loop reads CASRQVGSSGSEQYF. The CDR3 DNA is TGTGCCAGCAGACAGGTGGGGTCTAGCGGGAGCGAGCAGTACTTC.

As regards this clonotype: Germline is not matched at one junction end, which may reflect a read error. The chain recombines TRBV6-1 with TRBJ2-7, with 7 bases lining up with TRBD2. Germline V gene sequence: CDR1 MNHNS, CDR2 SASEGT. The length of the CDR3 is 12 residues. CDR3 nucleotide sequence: TGTACCAGCATCAAGGGAGGGAACGAGCAGTACTTC. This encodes CTSIKGGNEQYF.

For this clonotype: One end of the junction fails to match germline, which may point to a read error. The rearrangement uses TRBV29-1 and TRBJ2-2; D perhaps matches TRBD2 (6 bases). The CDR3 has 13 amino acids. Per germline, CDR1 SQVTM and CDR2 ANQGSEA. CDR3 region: CSVAGRRTGELSF. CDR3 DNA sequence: TGCAGCGTTGCGGGGAGGCGGACCGGGGAGCTGTCTTTT.

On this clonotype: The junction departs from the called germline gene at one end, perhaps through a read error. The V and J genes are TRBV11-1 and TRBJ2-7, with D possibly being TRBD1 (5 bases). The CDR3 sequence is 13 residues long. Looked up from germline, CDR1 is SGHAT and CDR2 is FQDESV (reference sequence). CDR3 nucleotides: TGTGCCAGCAACCTGGGGCTAGTAAGTGAGCAGTATTTC. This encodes CASNLGLVSEQYF.

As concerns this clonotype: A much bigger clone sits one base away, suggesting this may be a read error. The CDR3 reads CAISEPGIVGAGDLNEQFF. In DNA, the CDR3 is TGTGCCATCAGTGAGCCTGGGATAGTCGGGGCGGGAGACTTGAATGAGCAGTTCTTC. This sequence joins TRBV10-3 and TRBJ2-1; 7 bases align to TRBD2. V shed 2 bases and J 7 bases; nucleotides not matched to a gene: 20. The CDR3 totals 19 residues. CDR1 and CDR2 (germline): ENHRY, SYGVKD.

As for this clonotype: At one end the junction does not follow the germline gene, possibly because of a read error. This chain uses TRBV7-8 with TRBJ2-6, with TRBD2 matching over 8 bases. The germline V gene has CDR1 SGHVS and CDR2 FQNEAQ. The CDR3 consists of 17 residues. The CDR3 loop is CATSLDGRGAGANVVTF. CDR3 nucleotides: TGTGCCACCAGCTTAGACGGGAGGGGGGCTGGGGCCAACGTCGTGACTTTC.

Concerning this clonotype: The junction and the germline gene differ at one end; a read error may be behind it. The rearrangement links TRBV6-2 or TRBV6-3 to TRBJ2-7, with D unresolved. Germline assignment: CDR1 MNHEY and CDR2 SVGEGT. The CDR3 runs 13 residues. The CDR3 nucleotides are TGTGCCAGCAGTTATGAGGTTCCCTACGAGGAGTACTTC. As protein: CASSYEVPYEEYF.

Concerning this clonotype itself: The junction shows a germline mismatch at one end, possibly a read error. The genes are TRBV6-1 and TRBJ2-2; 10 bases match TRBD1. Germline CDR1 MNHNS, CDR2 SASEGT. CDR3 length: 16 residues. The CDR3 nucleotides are TGTGCCAGCAGTGAAGCTCCGGGACAGGGGACCGGGAAGCTGCTTTTT. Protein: CASSEAPGQGTGKLLF.

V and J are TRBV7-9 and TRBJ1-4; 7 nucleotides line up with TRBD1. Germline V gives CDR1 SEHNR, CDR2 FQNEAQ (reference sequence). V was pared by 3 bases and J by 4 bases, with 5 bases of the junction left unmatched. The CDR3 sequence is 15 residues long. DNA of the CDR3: TGTGCCAGCAGCTTCGGCCGGGACAGTAATGAAAAACTGTTTTTT. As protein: CASSFGRDSNEKLFF.

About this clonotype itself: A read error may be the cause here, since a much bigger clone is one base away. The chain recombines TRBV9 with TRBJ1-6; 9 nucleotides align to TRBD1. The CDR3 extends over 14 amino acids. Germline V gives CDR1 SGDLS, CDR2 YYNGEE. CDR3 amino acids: CGSSEGQGNSPLHF. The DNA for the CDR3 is TGTGGCAGCAGCGAGGGACAGGGAAATTCACCCCTCCACTTT.

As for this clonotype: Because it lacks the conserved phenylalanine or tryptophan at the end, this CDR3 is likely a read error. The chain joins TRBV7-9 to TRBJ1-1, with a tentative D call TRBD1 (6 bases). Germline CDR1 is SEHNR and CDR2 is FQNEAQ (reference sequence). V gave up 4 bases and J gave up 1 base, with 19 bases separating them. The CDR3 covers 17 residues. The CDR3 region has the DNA TGTGCCAGCAGCTCAGGGAGGGGGATCACAAGGAACACTGAAGCTTTCCTT. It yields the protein CASSSGRGITRNTEAFL.

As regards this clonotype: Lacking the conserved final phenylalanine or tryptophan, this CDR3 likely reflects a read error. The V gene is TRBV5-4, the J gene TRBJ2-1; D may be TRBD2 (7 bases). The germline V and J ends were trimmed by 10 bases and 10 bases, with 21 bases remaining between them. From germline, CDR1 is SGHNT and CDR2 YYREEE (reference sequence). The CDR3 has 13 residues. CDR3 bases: TGTGCCGGAAGCCGAAGGGGGGGAGTCGAGCAGTTCTCC. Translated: CAGSRRGGVEQFS.